A single TCR beta chain is shown here with its context. The data were obtained in a study of blood T cell repertoires in COVID-19. Overall study: Donors in the United States, Italy and Spain gave samples during acute or convalescent COVID-19. The analysed material was cDNA or gDNA that came from T cells, B-cell-depleted T cells, or PBMCs.

As originally analysed: Using reference gene primer amplification, nucleated cell counts were estimated. TCRdb's copy holds only in-frame clones and misses some; the assay was immunoSEQ multiplex PCR. The D gene and trimming were derived from the DNA, and the V and J assignments and clone size from that table. The sample records about 250,000 clones, just over 85% being singletons. CDR3 length equals 15 residues. CDR1 and CDR2 from the germline V gene are SGDLS and YYNGEE. Losses at the gene ends were 0 bases for V and 0 bases for J; bases not matched to a gene: 2. The source material was peripheral blood. The origin of this receptor is an elderly man with acute or convalescent COVID-19. The chain is built from TRBV9 and TRBJ1-1; TRBD1 agrees at 7 bases. For the CDR3, the DNA is TGTGCCAGCAGCGTAGAGGGGGCCTTGAACACTGAAGCTTTCTTT. It encodes CASSVEGALNTEAFF.